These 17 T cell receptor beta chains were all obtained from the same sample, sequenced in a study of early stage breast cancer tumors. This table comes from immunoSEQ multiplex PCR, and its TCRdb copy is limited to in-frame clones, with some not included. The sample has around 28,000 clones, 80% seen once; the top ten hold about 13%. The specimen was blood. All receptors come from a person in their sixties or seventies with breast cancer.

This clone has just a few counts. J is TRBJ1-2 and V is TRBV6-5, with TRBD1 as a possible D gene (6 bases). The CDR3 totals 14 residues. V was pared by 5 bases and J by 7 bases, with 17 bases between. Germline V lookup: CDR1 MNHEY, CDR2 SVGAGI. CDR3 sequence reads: CASSRIFGQSGYTF. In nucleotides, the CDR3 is TGTGCCAGCAGTCGAATTTTTGGACAGTCTGGCTACACCTTC.

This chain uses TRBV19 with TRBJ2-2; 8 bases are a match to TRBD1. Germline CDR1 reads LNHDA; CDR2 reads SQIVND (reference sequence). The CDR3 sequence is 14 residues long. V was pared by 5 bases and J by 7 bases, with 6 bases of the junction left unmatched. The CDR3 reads CASSLRGPGGELFF. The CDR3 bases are TGTGCCAGTAGTCTCAGGGGGCCCGGCGGGGAGCTGTTTTTT.

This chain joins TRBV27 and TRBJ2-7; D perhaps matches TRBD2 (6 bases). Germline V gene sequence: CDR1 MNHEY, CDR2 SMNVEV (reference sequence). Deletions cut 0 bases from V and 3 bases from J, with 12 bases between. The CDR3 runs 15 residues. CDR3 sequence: CASSLSAAGGYEQYF. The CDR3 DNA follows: TGTGCCAGCAGTTTATCGGCAGCGGGTGGCTACGAGCAGTACTTC.

In DNA, the CDR3 is TGTGCCAGCAGCCAAGGGGAAGGGAGGGCTGGCTACACCTTC. Its translation: CASSQGEGRAGYTF. V gene TRBV7-8 combines with J gene TRBJ1-2; possibly TRBD1 for D (5 bases). The germline V gene has CDR1 SGHVS and CDR2 FQNEAQ. V lost 5 bases and J lost 7, with 17 bases in between. This CDR3 is built from 14 residues.

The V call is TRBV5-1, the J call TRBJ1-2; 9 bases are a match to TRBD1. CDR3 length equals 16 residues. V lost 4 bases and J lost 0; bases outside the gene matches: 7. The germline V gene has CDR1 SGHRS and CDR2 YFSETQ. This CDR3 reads CASSRGQGTSNYGYTF. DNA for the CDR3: TGCGCCAGCAGCCGAGGACAGGGGACCTCTAACTATGGCTACACCTTC.

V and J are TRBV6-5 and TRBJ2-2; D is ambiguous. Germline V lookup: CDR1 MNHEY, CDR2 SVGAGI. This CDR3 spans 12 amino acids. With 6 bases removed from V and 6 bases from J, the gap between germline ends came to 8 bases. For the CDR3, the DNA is TGTGCCAGCAGCCTTATGTCCGGGGAGCTGTTTTTT. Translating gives CASSLMSGELFF.

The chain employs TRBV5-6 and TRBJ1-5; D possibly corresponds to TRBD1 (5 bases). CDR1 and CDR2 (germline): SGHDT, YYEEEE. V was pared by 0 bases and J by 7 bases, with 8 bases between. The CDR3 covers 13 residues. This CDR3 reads CASSLAREQPQHF. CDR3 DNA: TGTGCCAGCAGCTTGGCCAGGGAACAGCCCCAGCATTTT.

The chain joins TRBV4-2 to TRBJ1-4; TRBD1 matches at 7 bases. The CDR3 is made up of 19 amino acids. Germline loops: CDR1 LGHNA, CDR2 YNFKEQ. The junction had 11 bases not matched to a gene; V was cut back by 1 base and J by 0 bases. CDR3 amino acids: CASSQGGGGTSSTNEKLFF. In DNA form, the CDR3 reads TGTGCCAGCAGCCAAGGAGGAGGGGGCACATCGTCAACTAATGAAAAACTGTTTTTT.

The CDR3 sequence: CASSRTKGGGTEAFF. Here the CDR3 DNA reads TGTGCCAGCTCACGGACCAAAGGGGGCGGCACTGAAGCTTTCTTT. The chain combines TRBV18 with TRBJ1-1; 7 positions agree with TRBD1. Trimming took 4 bases from V and 4 from J; bases not matched to a gene: 9. The CDR3 loop spans 15 amino acids. In germline, CDR1 is KGHSH, CDR2 LQKENI.

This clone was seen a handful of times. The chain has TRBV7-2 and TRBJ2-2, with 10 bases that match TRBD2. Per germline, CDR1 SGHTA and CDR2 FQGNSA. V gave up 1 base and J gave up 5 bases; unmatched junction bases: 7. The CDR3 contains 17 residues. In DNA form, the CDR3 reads TGTGCCAGCAGCTTAGGCCCAGCGGGAGGGCCGACCGGGGAGCTGTTTTTT. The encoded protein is CASSLGPAGGPTGELFF.

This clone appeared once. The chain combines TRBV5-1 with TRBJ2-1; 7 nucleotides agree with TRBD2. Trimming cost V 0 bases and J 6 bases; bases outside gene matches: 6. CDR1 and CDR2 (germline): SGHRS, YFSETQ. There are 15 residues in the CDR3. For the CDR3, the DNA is TGCGCCAGCAGCTTGGCGGGGGGTTGGGGCAATGAGCAGTTCTTC. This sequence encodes CASSLAGGWGNEQFF.

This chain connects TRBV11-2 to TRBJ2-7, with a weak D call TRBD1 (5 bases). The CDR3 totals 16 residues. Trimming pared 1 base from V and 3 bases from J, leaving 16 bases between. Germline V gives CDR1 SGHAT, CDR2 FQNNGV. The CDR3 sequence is CASSLAYNRRNYEQYF. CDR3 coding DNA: TGTGCCAGCAGCTTAGCTTATAACAGGAGAAACTACGAGCAGTACTTC.

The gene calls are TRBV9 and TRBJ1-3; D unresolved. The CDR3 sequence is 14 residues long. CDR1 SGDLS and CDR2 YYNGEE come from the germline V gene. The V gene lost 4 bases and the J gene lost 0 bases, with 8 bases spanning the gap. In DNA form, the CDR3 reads TGTGCCAGCAGCCCAACGGGCTCTGGAAACACCATATATTTT. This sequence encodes CASSPTGSGNTIYF.

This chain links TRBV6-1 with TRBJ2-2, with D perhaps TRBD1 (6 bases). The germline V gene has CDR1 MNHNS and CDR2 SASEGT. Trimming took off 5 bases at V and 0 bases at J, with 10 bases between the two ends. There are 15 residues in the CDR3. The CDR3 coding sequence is TGTGCCAGCAGTAGGGACAACGCGAACACCGGGGAGCTGTTTTTT. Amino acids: CASSRDNANTGELFF.

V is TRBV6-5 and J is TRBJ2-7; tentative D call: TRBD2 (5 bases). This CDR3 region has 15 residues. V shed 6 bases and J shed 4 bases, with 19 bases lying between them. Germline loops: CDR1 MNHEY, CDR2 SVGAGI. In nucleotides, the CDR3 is TGTGCCAGCAGAAATACACCCTCCCCGGGGTACGAGCAGTACTTC. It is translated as CASRNTPSPGYEQYF.

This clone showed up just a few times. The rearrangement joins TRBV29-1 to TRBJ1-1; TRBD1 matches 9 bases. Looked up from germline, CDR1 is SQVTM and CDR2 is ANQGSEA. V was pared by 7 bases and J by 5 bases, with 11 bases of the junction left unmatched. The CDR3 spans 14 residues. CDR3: CSAGAGTGRTEAFF. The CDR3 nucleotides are TGCAGCGCTGGAGCCGGGACAGGGAGGACTGAAGCTTTCTTT.

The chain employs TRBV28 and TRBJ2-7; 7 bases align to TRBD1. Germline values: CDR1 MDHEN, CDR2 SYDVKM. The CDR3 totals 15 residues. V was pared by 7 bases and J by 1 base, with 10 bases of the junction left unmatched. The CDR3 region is CASKTRQGSSYEQYF. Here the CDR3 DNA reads TGTGCCAGCAAAACACGACAGGGTAGTTCCTACGAGCAGTACTTC.